The present entry profiles one T cell receptor beta chain with its context. This clonotype was recorded at least ten times. Its target antigen remains unknown. Per-nucleotide qualities are absent, and no much larger clonotype sits a single base away. V is shortened by 10 bases, J by 6 bases, and the region joining them spans 12 bases. The CDR3 measures 12 amino acids from cysteine to phenylalanine. Only the CDR3 portion is preserved as DNA: 36 bases, with reading frame beginning at the first base. Libraries of naive CD8 T cells were built from about 20,000 to 1,000,000 sorted cells, with 10%, 30% or 50% of the purified RNA used. Naive CD8 T cells were FACS-sorted as CD8+CD4-CCR7+CD45RA+ on a BD FACSAria II into RLT Plus buffer. Nine to eleven TCR copies' worth of Jurkat RNA were spiked into roughly 17,000-1,100,000 naive CD8 T cell samples to test detection sensitivity. Enrichment of CD8 T cells was performed with RosetteSep CD8+ T Cell Enrichment Cocktail and Ficoll-Paque, after which ACK red cell lysis was carried out.

The data were taken from a study of molecular identifiers for immune sequencing clone quantification (dated by TCRdb to the late 2010s). Turning to the overall study: For a replicate experiment, RNA from roughly 18,000 or 92,000 naive CD8 T cells was divided into five aliquots, and four of the five aliquots were sequenced. This methods study used CD8 T cells to benchmark TCR RNA copy counting and molecular-identifier clustering-based TCR repertoire sequencing (MIDCIRS). Paper-wide results and their limitations: In CMV-specific effector cells, over 98% of molecules were held by clones above 20 RNA copies, whereas under 1% of molecules were held by such clones in naive cells. Without barcode sub-clustering, chimeric consensus sequences inflated TCR diversity; chimeras reached as high as 47%. The naive libraries included spiked-in Jurkat TCR RNA (fewer than eleven copies' worth), and this Jurkat TCR RNA is not part of the donor repertoire. The sizes of highly expanded clones could end up underestimated when identical TCR molecules share a barcode. Even against a background of around 950,000 naive CD8 T cells, spiked-in Jurkat TCR RNA amounting to a single cell's worth was reported to be detectable. Modeling indicated roughly 3.3 TCR RNA copies recovered per cell, compared with roughly 9.7 by digital PCR, which implies a capture efficiency of around 30%.

The library was prepared using PCR. Sequencing was carried out with a NextSeq 500. Bulk TCR libraries were made following a previously described method, with the TCR primers given in Table S5. The Qiagen AllPrep DNA/RNA kit was used to purify total RNA. Before analysis, reads from multiple sequencing runs of the same library were pooled. Under the source paper's analysis protocol: Reads were retained only if an exact TCR constant sequence was present, and the retained reads were trimmed to 150 nt and grouped according to their 12-nt molecular barcodes. Reads inside each barcode group were sub-clustered using a 15% Levenshtein threshold, and a quality-weighted consensus sequence was constructed for each RNA molecule. Non-functional sequences were excluded, and lower-count sequences lying one edit away from another sequence were also excluded. Barcode sub-clusters with fewer than 20% of the maximum read count were removed, based on fitting two negative binomial distributions. TCRdb reprocessing: public reads trimmed at Q25 with fastp, clones called with MiXCR, in-frame beta chains kept. When rows share a CDR3 protein, they turn into one entry using the most common DNA and genes. V and J calls and clone size were set by TCRdb, not the authors. Present in this sample are under 800,000 distinct CDR3 sequences, about 25% of which were seen just once. Of the sample, about 0.73% falls within the top ten clones.

Here the chain combines TRBV12-3 or TRBV12-4 and TRBJ2-2; a weak D assignment points to TRBD1 (6 bases agree). The sample was naive CD8+ T cells from blood, with Jurkat cell RNA spiked in. Sample cell subset or site, as interpreted from the label and publication: FACS-sorted CD8+CD4-CCR7+CD45RA+ naive T cells. The receptor was derived from a human donor in good health. Some libraries in this study had Jurkat cell RNA spiked in. The CDR3 reads CAILYRAGELFF. The nucleotide sequence is TGTGCCATCCTTTACAGGGCCGGGGAGCTGTTTTTT.